Following are 2 T cell receptor beta chains from one sample sequenced in a study of shared clonotypes between healthy human individuals. TCRdb's table, derived via immunoSEQ multiplex PCR, lists solely in-frame clones and lacks some. Of around 1.6 million clones detected, roughly 98% appear once; the ten largest clones hold less than 0.55%. Specimen: naive CD4+ T cells sorted from blood. Specified subset: CD45RA+ positively selected. The receptors were sampled from a young man in good health.

The chain combines TRBV4-3 with TRBJ2-2; D possibly corresponds to TRBD2 (5 bases). Trimming stripped 0 bases from V and 4 bases from J, with 15 bases between. The CDR3 loop spans 17 amino acids. Germline-derived CDR1 and CDR2 are LGHNA and YSLEER. The CDR3 sequence: CASSQEAARLFTGELFF. The CDR3 DNA is TGCGCCAGCAGCCAAGAGGCGGCGCGACTATTCACCGGGGAGCTGTTTTTT.

The chain combines TRBV19 with TRBJ1-5; D unclear. The germline V and J ends were trimmed by 6 bases and 2 bases, with 5 bases remaining between them. Germline loops: CDR1 LNHDA, CDR2 SQIVND (reference sequence). CDR3 length: 12 residues. CDR3 loop: CASSIRNQPQHF. The CDR3 region has the DNA TGTGCCAGTAGCATCCGCAATCAGCCCCAGCATTTT. Using reference TRBV19 and TRBJ1-5 for the parts outside the CDR3, the full variable domain is DGGITQSPKYLFRKEGQNVTLSCEQNLNHDAMYWYRQDPGQGLRLIYYSQIVNDFQKGDIAEGYSVSREKKESFPLTVTSAQKNPTAFYLCASSIRNQPQHFGDGTRLSIL.